This T cell receptor (beta chain) was captured in a study of cytomegalovirus exposure and HLA in healthy donors. Study-wide results and limits: DRB1 had the most TCR associations and HLA-C the fewest, a later analysis found, with rates varying by HLA locus.

Regarding this clone: Its specificity is not known.

The donors (healthy individuals) were bone marrow donors. The CDR3 totals 14 residues. Germline assignment: CDR1 SGHAT and CDR2 FQNNGV. Trimming shortened V by 7 bases and J by 6 bases, and 19 bases separated the two germline ends. The PCR made use of 60 Vbeta and 13 Jbeta primers. Some clones are missing from TCRdb's copy, which holds only in-frame ones; the method was immunoSEQ multiplex PCR. Its table records some 110,000 clones. The chain recombines TRBV11-2 with TRBJ2-7; D is possibly TRBD2 (7 bases). This receptor was obtained from a man in his forties in good health and CMV-seronegative. The sample taken for sequencing was PBMCs. CDR3 DNA sequence: TGTGCCAGCACCCCTGGGGGGGGGCAAATCGAGCAGTACTTC. Encoded protein: CASTPGGGQIEQYF.